The rows below give T cell receptor beta chains drawn from one sample of a study of blood T cells in healthy people across ages. Each CDR3 protein gets one entry after TCRdb re-called the 5' RACE reads with MiXCR. The data contain about 800,000 distinct CDR3 sequences, 20% to 30% of them singletons. The same sample was also used in a study of T cells of mothers and their children.

The specimen was blood. The receptors derive from a boy under 18 in good health. Both conserved end residues are part of each CDR3.

v_call cdr3_aa
TRBV28 CASSSLYSYEQYF
TRBV12-3/TRBV12-4 CASSPSTAQETQYF
TRBV2 CASSRRRYEQYF
TRBV4-3 CASSQEGSTSTDTQYF
TRBV7-9 CASSPGQGAANEKLFF
TRBV11-2 CASSSMGGGDEQYF
TRBV29-1 CSVEGYSGYGYTF
TRBV4-3 CASSQESGFTNYGYTF
TRBV6-1 CASSEAWTSGVLTDTQYF
TRBV20-1 CSATRESNTEAFF
TRBV10-3 CAISGEQGNEQFF
TRBV4-3 CASSQDRQGGTEAFF
TRBV27 CASSPGTSSSYEQYF
TRBV20-1 CSAGTGTGYTF
TRBV3-1 CASSQETPGLAAEQFF
TRBV6-2/TRBV6-3 CASSYSDREPNTEAFF
TRBV2 CASSEGGAGSYEQYF
TRBV20-1 CSARQGAGGYTF
TRBV20-1 CSANLRTNYGYTF
TRBV7-2 CASSPRAREPQHF
TRBV7-2 CASSPKGGGTDTQYF
TRBV12-3/TRBV12-4 CASSPNRGTFVKNIQYF
TRBV20-1 CSAKRGGVETQYF
TRBV20-1 CSASHEGLLAGVDNEQFF
TRBV5-6 CASSYIRDMPLGANVLTF
TRBV7-2 CASSPPLAGGSTDTQYF
TRBV29-1 CSVLGTESSYEQYF
TRBV9 CACSRQGDTGELFF
TRBV20-1 CSARDITGNTEAFF
TRBV7-3 CASSLNGDSHLFF
TRBV7-2 CASSLALQGQFF
TRBV28 CASSSPGTGVWNEQFF
TRBV6-6 CASSLGNNNEQFF
TRBV5-6 CASSLYRTEAFF
TRBV5-1 CASSLETGPRGTEAFF
TRBV7-2 CASSSRAGSSYEQYF
TRBV27 CASSFLGNQETQYF
TRBV2 CASSDPGLASTDTQYF
TRBV4-1 CASSQVVELGRTEAFF
TRBV14 CASSQDWERTDTQYF
TRBV5-4 CASSLYGTPYGYTF
TRBV11-2 CASSPAWGMKTQYF
TRBV28 CASSLGVGTTLNEKLFF
TRBV12-3/TRBV12-4 CASSYIPRDFENTQYF
TRBV14 CASRRTGGGTDTQYF
TRBV29-1 CSVDTTRGSLQETQYF
TRBV3-1 CASSRRTSQETQYF
TRBV27 CASRGGAETQYF
TRBV14 CASSHREGPYGYTF
TRBV19 CASSIDGYSGNTIYF
TRBV7-3 CASSPHGGGTGELFF
TRBV28 CASSRAGGRNEQFF
TRBV15 CATSRGGTLYGYTF
TRBV21-1 CASSKAGGTASYF
TRBV27 CASSLGLDLETQYF
TRBV6-2/TRBV6-3 CASSRTGKISNQPQHF
TRBV28 CASNLRDPYEQYF
TRBV24-1 CATSELSQETQYF
TRBV28 CASSLWTSGANVLTF
TRBV9 CASSLPAAGVAGELFF